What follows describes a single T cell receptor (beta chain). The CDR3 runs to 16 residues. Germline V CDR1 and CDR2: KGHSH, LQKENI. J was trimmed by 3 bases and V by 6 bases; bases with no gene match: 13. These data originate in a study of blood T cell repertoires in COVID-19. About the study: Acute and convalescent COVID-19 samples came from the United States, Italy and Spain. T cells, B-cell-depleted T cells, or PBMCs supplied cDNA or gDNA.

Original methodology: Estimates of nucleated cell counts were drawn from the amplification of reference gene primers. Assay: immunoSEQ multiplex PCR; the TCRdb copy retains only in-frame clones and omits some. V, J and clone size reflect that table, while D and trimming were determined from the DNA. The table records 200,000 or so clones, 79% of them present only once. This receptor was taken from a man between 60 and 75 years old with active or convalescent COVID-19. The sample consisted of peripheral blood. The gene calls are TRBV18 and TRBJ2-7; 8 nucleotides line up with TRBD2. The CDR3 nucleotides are TGTGCCAGCTCGCCTAGTAGCGGGGAGGTCTTCTACGAGCAGTACTTC. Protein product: CASSPSSGEVFYEQYF.